A single sample gave rise to the 7 T cell receptor beta chains below, sequenced in a study of T cell repertoires in aging, cancer and after chemotherapy. Amplification of TCR beta used genomic DNA extracted from peripheral blood. Rearranged V-D-J TRB sequences were amplified with a mixed TRB-A/B primer pool. TCRdb recomputed calls from the multiplex PCR reads with MiXCR, one row per CDR3 protein. The data show around 5,000 distinct CDR3 sequences, about 25% seen once. Sequences were obtained from blood. All receptors come from a human donor in good health.

This rearrangement joins TRBV7-2 to TRBJ1-2; possibly TRBD1 for D (5 bases). This CDR3 has 12 residues. CDR1 SGHTA and CDR2 FQGNSA come from the germline V gene. Trimming took off 3 bases at V and 8 bases at J, with 10 bases between the two ends. The CDR3 region has the DNA TGTGCCAGCAGCTTCGGCGGGGGAGGCTACACCTTC. Encoded protein: CASSFGGGGYTF. Using reference TRBV7-2 and TRBJ1-2 for the parts outside the CDR3, the full variable domain is GAGVSQSPSNKVTEKGKDVELRCDPISGHTALYWYRQSLGQGLEFLIYFQGNSAPDKSGLPSDRFSAERTGGSVSTLTIQRTQQEDSAVYLCASSFGGGGYTFGSGTRLTVV.

V gene TRBV27 combines with J gene TRBJ1-3, with 8 bases matching TRBD1. There are 13 residues in the CDR3. Trimming cost V 7 bases and J 2 bases; bases outside gene matches: 1. From germline, CDR1 is MNHEY and CDR2 SMNVEV (reference sequence). CDR3 sequence (DNA): TGTGCCAGCAAACAGGGGGCTGGAAACACCATATATTTT. Amino acids: CASKQGAGNTIYF.

The J gene is TRBJ2-7, the V gene TRBV20-1, with a tentative D call TRBD2 (6 bases). From germline, CDR1 is DFQATT and CDR2 SNEGSKA (reference sequence). The CDR3 sequence is 14 residues long. V lost 5 bases to trimming and J lost 0 bases, with 14 bases between them. The CDR3 here is CSAPRLLASYEQYF. In DNA, the CDR3 is TGCAGTGCTCCCCGCCTACTAGCCTCCTACGAGCAGTACTTC.

As regards this clonotype: Being one base from a much bigger clone, this may be a read error. The V and J genes are TRBV12-3 or TRBV12-4 and TRBJ2-2, with D perhaps matching TRBD1 or TRBD2 (6 bases each). This CDR3 has 17 residues. This CDR3 is CASPLPSGDTNTWELFF. CDR3 bases: TGTGCCAGCCCCCTCCCCTCGGGGGACACGAACACCTGGGAGCTGTTTTTT.

This clonotype has just a few counts. This is likely a read error, given that the CDR3 carries no conserved phenylalanine or tryptophan at its end. Because the CDR3's place on the DNA is in doubt, the DNA is left out and the CDR3 is given as listed by TCRdb. This chain joins TRBV15 and TRBJ1-1; the D call in the table, TRBD1, was not verified against the DNA. Per the germline V gene, CDR1 is LNHNV and CDR2 is YYDKDF (reference sequence). A total of 10 residues make up the CDR3, ends included. This chain's CDR3 is CATSIGGSGQ.

Only a few counts were recorded for this clonotype. The chain has TRBV20-1 and TRBJ1-2; maybe TRBD1 (6 bases). The CDR3 runs to 14 residues. With 0 bases removed from V and 6 bases from J, the gap between germline ends came to 14 bases. The germline V gene has CDR1 DFQATT and CDR2 SNEGSKA (reference sequence). CDR3 in amino acids: CSARDTGQGHGYTF. The CDR3 region has the DNA TGCAGTGCTAGAGATACAGGGCAGGGCCATGGCTACACCTTC.

This clonotype is judged medium-sized. CDR3 nucleotide sequence: TGTGCCTGGAGTGTCCTGGGAGGCCTAAGTTCACCCCTCCACTTT. This encodes CAWSVLGGLSSPLHF. The rearrangement joins TRBV30 to TRBJ1-6; the D is unclear. Germline-derived CDR1 and CDR2 are GTSNPN and SVGIG (reference sequence). The CDR3 is 15 residues long. V was cut by 0 bases and J by 9 bases, with 15 bases left in between.